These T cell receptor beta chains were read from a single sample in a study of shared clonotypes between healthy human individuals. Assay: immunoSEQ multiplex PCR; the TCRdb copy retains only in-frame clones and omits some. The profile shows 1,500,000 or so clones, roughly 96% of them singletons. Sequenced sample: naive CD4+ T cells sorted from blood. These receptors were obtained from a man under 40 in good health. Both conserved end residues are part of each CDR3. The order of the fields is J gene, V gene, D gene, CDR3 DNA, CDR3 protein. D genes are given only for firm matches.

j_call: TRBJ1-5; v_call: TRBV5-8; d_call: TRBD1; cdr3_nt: TGTGCCAGCAGCTTGAACAGGGGTAGCAATCAGCCCCAGCATTTT; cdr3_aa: CASSLNRGSNQPQHF
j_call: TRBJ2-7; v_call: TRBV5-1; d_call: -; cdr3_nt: TGCGCCAGCAGCTTCGGAGGCACGAGCTCCTACGAGCAGTACTTC; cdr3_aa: CASSFGGTSSYEQYF
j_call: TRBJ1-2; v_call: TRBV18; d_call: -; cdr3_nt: TGTGCCAGCTCACCTCTTCCCACCTTCAACAGGGATGGCTATGGCTACACCTTC; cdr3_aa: CASSPLPTFNRDGYGYTF
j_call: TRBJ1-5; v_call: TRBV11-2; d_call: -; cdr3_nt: TGTGCCAGCAGCACACAATGGGATCAGCCCCAGCATTTT; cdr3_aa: CASSTQWDQPQHF
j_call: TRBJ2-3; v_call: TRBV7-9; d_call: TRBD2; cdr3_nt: TGTGCCAGCAGCTTATCACTAGCGGGAGGGGCGTTCGGAGATACGCAGTATTTT; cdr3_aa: CASSLSLAGGAFGDTQYF
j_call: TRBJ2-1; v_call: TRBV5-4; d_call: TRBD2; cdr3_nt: TGTGCCAGCAGCTTGAGCCGGACTAGCGGGAACAATGAGCAGTTCTTC; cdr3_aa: CASSLSRTSGNNEQFF
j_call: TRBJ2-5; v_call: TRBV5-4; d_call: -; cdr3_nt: TGTGCCAGCAGCCCCGGCGGGGTAGAGACCCAGTACTTC; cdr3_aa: CASSPGGVETQYF
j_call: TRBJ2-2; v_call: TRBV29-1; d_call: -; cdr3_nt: TGCAGCGCTTGGGAGACTTTTGGAGCGAACACCGGGGAGCTGTTTTTT; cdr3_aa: CSAWETFGANTGELFF
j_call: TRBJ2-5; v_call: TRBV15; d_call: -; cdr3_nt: TGTGCCACCGGTCAGACACAAGAGACCCAGTACTTC; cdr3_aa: CATGQTQETQYF
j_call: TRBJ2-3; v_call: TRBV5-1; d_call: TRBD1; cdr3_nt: TGCGCCAGCAGCCCAGGACAGGGTAGAGATACGCAGTATTTT; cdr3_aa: CASSPGQGRDTQYF
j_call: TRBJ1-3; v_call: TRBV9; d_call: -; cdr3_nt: TGTGCCAGCAGCGTCTTCAGGGACGGGGGAGGAAACACCATATATTTT; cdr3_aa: CASSVFRDGGGNTIYF
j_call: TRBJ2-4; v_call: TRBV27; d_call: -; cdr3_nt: TGTGCCAGCAGCCCCCAGGGGAACATTCAGTACTTC; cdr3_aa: CASSPQGNIQYF
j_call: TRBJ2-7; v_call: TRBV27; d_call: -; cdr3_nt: TGTGCCAGCAGCCCCATTCCCCTCTCTCCCCTGGACGAGCAGTACTTC; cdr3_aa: CASSPIPLSPLDEQYF
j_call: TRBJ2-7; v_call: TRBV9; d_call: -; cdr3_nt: TGTGCCAGCAGCACAGAAGGGACGGGCTACGAGCAGTACTTC; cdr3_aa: CASSTEGTGYEQYF
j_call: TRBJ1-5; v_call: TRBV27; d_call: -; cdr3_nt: TGTGCCAGCAGTCAAGTCACGAGGGGCAATCAGCCCCAGCATTTT; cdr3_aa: CASSQVTRGNQPQHF
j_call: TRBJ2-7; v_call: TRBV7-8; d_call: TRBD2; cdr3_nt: TGTGCCAGCAGCTTAGGGGGACTAGCGGGAGTGTACGAGCAGTACTTC; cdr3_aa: CASSLGGLAGVYEQYF
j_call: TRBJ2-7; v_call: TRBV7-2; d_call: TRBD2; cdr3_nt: TGTGCCAGCAGCTTGGAGGGGACTAGCGGGAGCCACGAGCAGTACTTC; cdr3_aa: CASSLEGTSGSHEQYF
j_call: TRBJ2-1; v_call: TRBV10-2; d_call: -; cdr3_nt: TGCGCCAGCAAGGGGAATGAGCAGTTCTTC; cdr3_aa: CASKGNEQFF
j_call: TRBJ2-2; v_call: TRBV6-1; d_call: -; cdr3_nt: TGTGCCAGCGACCAGGGAAACCCGACCGGGGAGCTGTTTTTT; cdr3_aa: CASDQGNPTGELFF
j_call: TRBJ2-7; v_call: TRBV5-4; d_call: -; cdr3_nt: TGTGCCAGCAGCTCCGACATGCCCTACGAGCAGTACTTC; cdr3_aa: CASSSDMPYEQYF
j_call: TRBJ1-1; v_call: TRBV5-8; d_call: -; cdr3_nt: TGTGCCAGCAGCCTCCATTCCGGGGGGGGTACTGAAGCTTTCTTT; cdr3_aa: CASSLHSGGGTEAFF
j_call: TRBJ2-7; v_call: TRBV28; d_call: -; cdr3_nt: TGTGCCAGCAGTTTAAATCTAGCGGACAGATCCTACGAGCAGTACTTC; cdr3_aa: CASSLNLADRSYEQYF